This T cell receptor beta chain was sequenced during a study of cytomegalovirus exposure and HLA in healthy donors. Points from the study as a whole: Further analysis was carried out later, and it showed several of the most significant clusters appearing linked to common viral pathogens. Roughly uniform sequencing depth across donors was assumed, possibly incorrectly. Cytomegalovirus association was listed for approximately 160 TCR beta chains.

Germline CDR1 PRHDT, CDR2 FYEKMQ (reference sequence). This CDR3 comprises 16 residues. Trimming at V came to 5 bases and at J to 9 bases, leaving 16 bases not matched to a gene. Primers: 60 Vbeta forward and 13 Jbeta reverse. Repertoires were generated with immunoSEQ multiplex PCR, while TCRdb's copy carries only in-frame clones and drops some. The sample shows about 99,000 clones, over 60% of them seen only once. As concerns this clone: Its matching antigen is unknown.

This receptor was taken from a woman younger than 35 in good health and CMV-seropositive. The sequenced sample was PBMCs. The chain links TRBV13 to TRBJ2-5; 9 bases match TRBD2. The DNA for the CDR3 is TGTGCCAGCAGCCCCGGTTACGGTCTAGCGGGGCCGGCCCAGTACTTC. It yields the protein CASSPGYGLAGPAQYF.